This T cell receptor beta chain was captured by sequencing in a study of PD-1 blockade in classical Hodgkin lymphoma. General study points: Before treatment, TCR diversity in newly diagnosed patients was reportedly lower than in healthy donors. Only CD4+ TCR diversity, not CD8+, had risen significantly by C4D1. It was among complete responders that baseline diversity resembled that of newly diagnosed patients.

The CDR3 has 15 amino acids. The germline CDR1 and CDR2 sequences are LNHDA and SQIVND (reference sequence). V was shortened by 3 bases and J by 0 bases, with 9 bases between the two germline ends. Concerning this clone: Antigen: not known.

Some clones are missing from TCRdb's copy, which holds only in-frame ones; the method was immunoSEQ multiplex PCR. The data contain more than 15,000 clones, approximately 80% of them singletons. Time point meaning: cycle 4 day 1 (C4D1), after about 6 weeks of nivolumab. All trial patients relapsed after autologous stem cell transplantation. Researchers report purifying CD4+ T cells from thawed PBMCs by magnetic negative selection. The chain uses TRBV19 and TRBJ1-3; maybe TRBD1 (5 bases). The sequence was collected from a human donor with classical Hodgkin lymphoma. The material was CD4+ T cells from blood, obtained before the fourth cycle of nivolumab. CDR3 protein: CASSMGVISGNTIYF. The CDR3 region has the DNA TGTGCCAGTAGTATGGGGGTGATCTCTGGAAACACCATATATTTT.